At least ten counts were recorded for the clone carrying this T cell receptor beta chain. Its antigen remains unknown. These data belong to a study of T cells after yellow fever vaccination. Study background: Fractions of limited cellularity were prepared by means of SMART-Seq v4 Ultra Low Input. General observations from the study: Detected again after the booster were most primary-vaccination clones, at 95% to 98% CD4 and around 91% CD8.

TCRdb ran MiXCR on the 5' RACE reads and lists one entry per CDR3 protein. The sample lists 60,000 to 85,000 distinct CDR3 sequences, approximately 7% occurring once. The CDR3 contains 13 residues. The germline V and J ends were trimmed by 5 bases and 4 bases, with 10 bases remaining between them. The germline V gene encodes CDR1 SEHNR and CDR2 FQNEAQ (reference sequence). The specimen comprised CD8+ T cells sorted from PBMCs, sampled around 45 days after the first yellow fever vaccination. The chain employs TRBV7-9 and TRBJ2-3, with D uncertain. This sequence originates from a man aged 18 to 29 who received the YFV17D yellow fever vaccine. CDR3 bases: TGTGCCAGCAGCCTCGCAAGTCCAGATACGCAGTATTTT. Protein product: CASSLASPDTQYF.